Only one count was recorded for the clone carrying this TCR beta chain. Antigen specificity is unknown. The data were obtained in a study of shared clonotypes between healthy human individuals. Whole-study findings and limits: Sampling covered blood only; tissue repertoires likely differ. As a rule, naive subsets had a larger estimated richness than memory subsets.

With 6 bases removed from V and 1 base from J, the gap between germline ends came to 13 bases. The CDR3 sequence is 14 residues long. The germline V gene encodes CDR1 SGHRS and CDR2 YFSETQ. Assay: immunoSEQ multiplex PCR; the TCRdb copy retains only in-frame clones and omits some. The sample has about 1.1 million clones; around 77% are singletons. The chain carries TRBV5-1 and TRBJ1-1; D might be TRBD1 (5 bases). The sequence was collected from a man between 18 and 35 years old in good health. Some clones in this sample may be carry-over from other donors' samples. The sequenced sample was memory CD4+ T cells from PBMCs. Regarding subset: CD45RA-negative fraction. CDR3 sequence (DNA): TGCGCCAGCAACGATCAAAGGGGGAACACTGAAGCTTTCTTT. Residues: CASNDQRGNTEAFF.